The 30 T cell receptor beta chains listed next were all sequenced from one sample in a study of early T cells in non-severe SARS-CoV-2 infection. TCRdb independently ran MiXCR on the 5' RACE reads; one entry per CDR3 protein. The sample contains tens of thousands of distinct CDR3 sequences, 9.5% to 13% of which appear only once. Sequenced sample: whole blood. The source is an adult who was a healthcare worker with PCR-confirmed SARS-CoV-2 infection or an uninfected control (not recorded which).

The V gene is TRBV11-2, the J gene TRBJ2-3; 7 nucleotides line up with TRBD2. The V gene end was trimmed by 4 bases and the J gene end by 8 bases; junction bases not matched to a gene: 9. The length of the CDR3 is 14 residues. The germline gives CDR1 SGHAT, CDR2 FQNNGV. DNA of the CDR3: TGTGCCAGCAGCTCAGGACCCCCGGGAGGTACGCAGTATTTT. Its protein is CASSSGPPGGTQYF.

This clonotype was counted many times. This chain uses TRBV3-1 with TRBJ1-1; D might be TRBD1 (5 bases). The ends were cut back, 4 bases at V and 10 bases at J, with 16 bases in the middle. This CDR3 spans 13 amino acids. Germline CDR1 LGHDT, CDR2 YNNKEL (reference sequence). The CDR3 DNA is TGTGCCAGCAGCCCGGGCCAGGGTTTAGCAGCTTTCTTT. Its protein is CASSPGQGLAAFF. The full variable domain, completed using reference TRBV3-1 and TRBJ1-1, is DTAVSQTPKYLVTQMGNDKSIKCEQNLGHDTMYWYKQDSKKFLKIMFSYNNKELIINETVPNRFSPKSPDKAHLNLHINSLELGDSAVYFCASSPGQGLAAFFGQGTRLTVV.

This clonotype was seen ten or more times. CDR3 amino acids: CASSYNQGAPPAFF. CDR3 sequence (DNA): TGTGCCAGCAGCTACAACCAGGGGGCTCCCCCCGCTTTCTTT. V and J are TRBV11-3 and TRBJ1-1, with 8 bases fitting TRBD1. Looked up from germline, CDR1 is SGHNT and CDR2 is YENEEA. V lost 4 bases and J lost 11; bases outside the gene matches: 12. This CDR3 has 14 residues.

This clonotype was recorded many times. This chain joins TRBV4-1 and TRBJ2-7, with 8 bases identical to TRBD2. J gave up 3 bases and V 0 bases, and 7 bases lay outside the gene matches. Germline CDR1 and CDR2: MGHRA and YSYEKL. CDR3 length: 16 amino acids. DNA of the CDR3: TGCGCCAGCAGCCAAGAAGCGGCGGGGGGATACTACGAGCAGTACTTC. It translates to CASSQEAAGGYYEQYF.

The table lists this clonotype with a few counts. The chain joins TRBV14 to TRBJ2-7; no definite D call. Germline values: CDR1 SGHDN, CDR2 FVKESK. V was cut by 0 bases and J by 3 bases, with 6 bases left in between. This CDR3 comprises 13 residues. The CDR3 protein is CASSQDVVYEQYF. The CDR3 DNA sequence: TGTGCCAGCAGCCAAGACGTAGTCTACGAGCAGTACTTC.

This clonotype was seen at least ten times. The genes are TRBV3-1 and TRBJ2-7; weak D call: TRBD2 (6 bases). The CDR3 has 14 residues. Germline CDR1 reads LGHDT; CDR2 reads YNNKEL (reference sequence). The V gene lost 1 base and the J gene lost 2 bases, with 9 bases spanning the gap. The CDR3 DNA sequence: TGTGCCAGCAGCCAAGCCGGGAGAACCTACGAGCAGTACTTC. This gives the protein CASSQAGRTYEQYF.

The genes are TRBV12-3 or TRBV12-4 and TRBJ2-5; TRBD1 aligns across 8 bases. The V gene end was trimmed by 3 bases and the J gene end by 1 base; junction bases not matched to a gene: 1. This CDR3 spans 14 amino acids. The CDR3 loop is CASSFRGLQETQYF. CDR3 nucleotide sequence: TGTGCCAGCAGTTTCAGGGGGCTCCAAGAGACCCAGTACTTC.

The chain joins TRBV18 to TRBJ1-6; 8 nucleotides line up with TRBD1. The V segment lost 5 bases and the J segment 10 bases; nucleotides outside the gene matches: 10. This CDR3 is 15 amino acids long. Germline values: CDR1 KGHSH, CDR2 LQKENI. CDR3 in amino acids: CASSTGQGRRSPLHF. Here the CDR3 DNA reads TGTGCCAGCTCAACTGGACAGGGTCGACGATCACCCCTCCACTTT.

The table lists this clonotype with many counts. The genes are TRBV5-1 and TRBJ2-5, with 7 positions matching TRBD1. The CDR3 runs to 17 residues. In germline, CDR1 is SGHRS, CDR2 YFSETQ. The trim removed 0 bases at V and 3 bases at J, leaving 11 bases unmatched. CDR3 nucleotides: TGCGCCAGCAGCTTGGGAAGGGGGCCGGTCGGGGAAGAGACCCAGTACTTC. This encodes CASSLGRGPVGEETQYF.

V usage is TRBV30 and J usage is TRBJ1-2; D unclear. Germline V gene sequence: CDR1 GTSNPN, CDR2 SVGIG (reference sequence). The length of the CDR3 is 15 residues. Trimming removed 1 base from V and 2 bases from J, with 14 bases in between. CDR3 sequence reads: CAWSAYSNVNYGYTF. The CDR3 nucleotides read TGTGCCTGGAGTGCCTATTCGAATGTGAACTATGGCTACACCTTC.

Only a few counts were recorded for this clonotype. The rearrangement joins TRBV28 to TRBJ1-2; no reliable D call. The CDR3 extends over 12 amino acids. Germline-derived CDR1 and CDR2 are MDHEN and SYDVKM. Trimming pared 5 bases from V and 3 bases from J, leaving 7 bases between. The CDR3 nucleotides are TGTGCCAGCAGTCCGGGAGACTATGGCTACACCTTC. It codes for CASSPGDYGYTF.

This clonotype occurred many times. This chain connects TRBV29-1 to TRBJ1-2, with no clear D. The CDR3 extends over 10 amino acids. The germline V gene has CDR1 SQVTM and CDR2 ANQGSEA. V was cut by 4 bases and J by 6 bases, with 6 bases left in between. The CDR3 here is CSVGRHGYTF. In nucleotides, the CDR3 is TGCAGCGTTGGGCGTCATGGCTACACCTTC.

The rearrangement uses TRBV19 and TRBJ2-1; tentatively, D is TRBD2 (5 bases). The CDR3 runs to 13 residues. Per the germline V gene, CDR1 is LNHDA and CDR2 is SQIVND (reference sequence). Trimming shortened V by 5 bases and J by 10 bases, and 15 bases separated the two germline ends. The CDR3 protein is CASSPGSRREQFF. The CDR3 region has the DNA TGTGCCAGTAGTCCGGGCAGCCGGAGGGAGCAGTTCTTC.

V usage is TRBV19 and J usage is TRBJ2-7; weak D call: TRBD1 (6 bases). The CDR3 contains 14 residues. Germline lookup yields CDR1 LNHDA and CDR2 SQIVND (reference sequence). V lost 3 bases to trimming and J lost 0 bases, with 9 bases between them. CDR3 sequence (DNA): TGTGCCAGTAGTATCCCGGGACACTCCTACGAGCAGTACTTC. Translation: CASSIPGHSYEQYF.

This clonotype appeared many times. The chain joins TRBV3-1 to TRBJ2-2, with D hard to call. V was trimmed by 2 bases and J by 1 base, leaving 11 bases between them. Germline-derived CDR1 and CDR2 are LGHDT and YNNKEL (reference sequence). This CDR3 contains 16 residues. CDR3 nucleotides: TGTGCCAGCAGCCAACTAGACGGAATGAACACCGGGGAGCTGTTTTTT. Encoded protein: CASSQLDGMNTGELFF.

V and J are TRBV7-9 and TRBJ1-1; no definite D call. With 1 base removed from V and 4 bases from J, the gap between germline ends came to 13 bases. The CDR3 has 15 amino acids. CDR1 is SEHNR, CDR2 FQNEAQ, per germline (reference sequence). This CDR3 is CASSLEGGGGTEAFF. Written as DNA, the CDR3 is TGTGCCAGCAGCTTAGAGGGCGGCGGAGGCACTGAAGCTTTCTTT. Drawing the rest from reference TRBV7-9 and TRBJ1-1, the complete variable domain is DTGVSQNPRHKITKRGQNVTFRCDPISEHNRLYWYRQTLGQGPEFLTYFQNEAQLEKSRLLSDRFSAERPKGSFSTLEIQRTEQGDSAMYLCASSLEGGGGTEAFFGQGTRLTVV.

This clonotype was counted ten times or more. The rearrangement uses TRBV27 and TRBJ2-7, with no clear D. With 0 bases removed from V and 7 bases from J, the gap between germline ends came to 13 bases. The CDR3 runs to 14 residues. The germline V gene encodes CDR1 MNHEY and CDR2 SMNVEV (reference sequence). The CDR3, as DNA: TGTGCCAGCAGTTTATCGATTACCGGGTATGAGCAGTACTTC. This gives the protein CASSLSITGYEQYF.

A few counts support this clonotype. V gene TRBV7-9 combines with J gene TRBJ2-1; 7 bases align to TRBD2. The germline V gene encodes CDR1 SEHNR and CDR2 FQNEAQ (reference sequence). The CDR3 length is 14 residues. Germline trimming cut 4 bases from V and 10 bases from J; bases unmatched to any gene: 10. The CDR3 bases are TGTGCCAGCAGCTCCCGGGACTACTTAGGGGAGCAGTTCTTC. It yields the protein CASSSRDYLGEQFF. Complete variable domain (other parts from reference TRBV7-9 and TRBJ2-1): DTGVSQNPRHKITKRGQNVTFRCDPISEHNRLYWYRQTLGQGPEFLTYFQNEAQLEKSRLLSDRFSAERPKGSFSTLEIQRTEQGDSAMYLCASSSRDYLGEQFFGPGTRLTVL.

The genes are TRBV12-3 or TRBV12-4 and TRBJ2-1; 8 nucleotides line up with TRBD1. This CDR3 is 15 amino acids long. After removal of 6 bases from V and 4 bases from J, the junction contained 8 bases not matched to a gene. As DNA, the CDR3 is TGTGCCAGCAGCTCCCAGGGGGCAGGGTACAATGAGCAGTTCTTC. Translating gives CASSSQGAGYNEQFF.

This clonotype appeared many times. CDR3 nucleotides: TGTGCCAGCAGTTCCCCGATTCGACCCCAGCATTTT. This translates into CASSSPIRPQHF. This chain links TRBV28 with TRBJ1-5; D gene uncertain. The V gene lost 4 bases and the J gene lost 10 bases, with 11 bases spanning the gap. The CDR3 spans 12 residues. Germline V gene lookup returns CDR1 MDHEN and CDR2 SYDVKM.

This clonotype was counted a few times. DNA of the CDR3: TGCGCCAGCAGCCACAACGGACCATCCCGGCTGTTTTTT. It is translated as CASSHNGPSRLFF. The rearrangement joins TRBV4-1 to TRBJ1-4; no firm D call. Germline assignment: CDR1 MGHRA and CDR2 YSYEKL. V was shortened by 3 bases and J by 14 bases, with 16 bases between the two germline ends. This CDR3 is 13 amino acids long.

This clonotype was detected ten times or more. V gene TRBV7-9 combines with J gene TRBJ1-1; D is undetermined. Trimming took 1 base from V and 10 from J, leaving 10 bases between them. This CDR3 has 12 amino acids. In germline, CDR1 is SEHNR, CDR2 FQNEAQ (reference sequence). CDR3 loop: CASSLGFLGAFF. The CDR3 nucleotides are TGTGCCAGCAGCTTAGGTTTCCTGGGAGCTTTCTTT.

J is TRBJ1-1 and V is TRBV11-3; D remains ambiguous. This CDR3 has 13 residues. Trimming removed 2 bases from V and 4 bases from J, with 8 bases in between. From germline, CDR1 is SGHNT and CDR2 YENEEA. This CDR3 is CASSLLLGTEAFF. The CDR3 DNA sequence: TGTGCCAGCAGCTTACTCCTGGGCACTGAAGCTTTCTTT.

This clonotype was detected ten times or more. This chain connects TRBV28 to TRBJ1-4, with 9 bases that match TRBD1. Germline loops: CDR1 MDHEN, CDR2 SYDVKM. V was pared by 3 bases and J by 7 bases, with 6 bases of the junction left unmatched. The CDR3 sequence is 15 residues long. CDR3 in DNA: TGTGCCAGCAGTTTTCTGACAGGGGGAGTTGAAAAACTGTTTTTT. Translation: CASSFLTGGVEKLFF.

The CDR3: CASSLVLGRLVNTEAFF. DNA of the CDR3: TGTGCCAGCAGCTTAGTCTTGGGGCGATTGGTGAACACTGAAGCTTTCTTT. This chain connects TRBV11-2 to TRBJ1-1; D possibly corresponds to TRBD1 (5 bases). Germline V lookup: CDR1 SGHAT, CDR2 FQNNGV. This CDR3 is 17 amino acids long. Trimming cost V 1 base and J 0 bases, with 15 bases left between them.

The chain combines TRBV20-1 with TRBJ2-4; D ambiguous. The CDR3 runs 11 residues. Trimming removed 2 bases from V and 7 bases from J, with 6 bases in between. CDR1 and CDR2 (germline): DFQATT, SNEGSKA (reference sequence). DNA for the CDR3: TGCAGTGCTAGACTAGTGAACATTCAGTACTTC. This translates into CSARLVNIQYF.

The V and J genes are TRBV6-1 and TRBJ2-1; 12 nucleotides line up with TRBD1. Trimming at V came to 4 bases and at J to 1 base, leaving 14 bases not matched to a gene. The CDR3 sequence is 20 residues long. The germline gives CDR1 MNHNS, CDR2 SASEGT. The CDR3 spells CASSAHRDRGLGQSYNEQFF. The CDR3 DNA sequence: TGTGCCAGCAGTGCACACCGGGACAGGGGGCTTGGTCAATCCTACAATGAGCAGTTCTTC.

This chain connects TRBV9 to TRBJ2-7; no clear D gene. Trimming stripped 0 bases from V and 6 bases from J, with 25 bases between. This CDR3 is 18 amino acids long. In germline, CDR1 is SGDLS, CDR2 YYNGEE. CDR3 region: CASSVVLRARILSAEQYF. The CDR3 nucleotides are TGTGCCAGCAGCGTAGTATTGCGTGCTAGAATCCTATCTGCCGAGCAGTACTTC.

This clonotype was observed a handful of times. The chain carries TRBV9 and TRBJ2-5; D unresolved. CDR1 SGDLS and CDR2 YYNGEE come from the germline V gene. V was pared by 0 bases and J by 6 bases, with 12 bases between. CDR3 size: 14 residues. The CDR3 coding sequence is TGTGCCAGCAGCGTAGAGGGTAGCTTGAAGACCCAGTACTTC. Its protein is CASSVEGSLKTQYF.

This clonotype was observed many times. J is TRBJ1-4 and V is TRBV13, with D unresolved. Germline CDR1 and CDR2: PRHDT and FYEKMQ (reference sequence). This CDR3 is built from 14 residues. V was trimmed by 5 bases and J by 5 bases, leaving 12 bases between them. The CDR3 spells CASSPDRANEKLFF. The CDR3 DNA reads as TGTGCCAGCAGCCCTGACCGGGCAAATGAAAAACTGTTTTTT.